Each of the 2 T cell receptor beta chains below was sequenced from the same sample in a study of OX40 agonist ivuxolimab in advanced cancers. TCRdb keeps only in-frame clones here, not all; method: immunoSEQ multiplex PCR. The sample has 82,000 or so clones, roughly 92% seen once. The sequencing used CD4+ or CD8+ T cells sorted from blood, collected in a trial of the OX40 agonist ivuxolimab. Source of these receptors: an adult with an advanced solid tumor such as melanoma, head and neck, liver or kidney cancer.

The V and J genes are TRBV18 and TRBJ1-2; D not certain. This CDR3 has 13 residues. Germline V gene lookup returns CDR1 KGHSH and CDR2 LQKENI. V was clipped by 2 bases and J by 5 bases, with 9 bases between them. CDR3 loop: CASSPEDMYGYTF. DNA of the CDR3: TGTGCCAGCTCACCAGAGGATATGTATGGCTACACCTTC.

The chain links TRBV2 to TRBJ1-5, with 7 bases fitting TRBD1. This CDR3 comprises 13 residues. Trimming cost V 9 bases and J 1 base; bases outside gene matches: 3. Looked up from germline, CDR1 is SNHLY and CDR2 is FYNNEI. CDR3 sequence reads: CASDRVSNQPQHF. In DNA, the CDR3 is TGTGCCAGTGACAGGGTCAGCAATCAGCCCCAGCATTTT.